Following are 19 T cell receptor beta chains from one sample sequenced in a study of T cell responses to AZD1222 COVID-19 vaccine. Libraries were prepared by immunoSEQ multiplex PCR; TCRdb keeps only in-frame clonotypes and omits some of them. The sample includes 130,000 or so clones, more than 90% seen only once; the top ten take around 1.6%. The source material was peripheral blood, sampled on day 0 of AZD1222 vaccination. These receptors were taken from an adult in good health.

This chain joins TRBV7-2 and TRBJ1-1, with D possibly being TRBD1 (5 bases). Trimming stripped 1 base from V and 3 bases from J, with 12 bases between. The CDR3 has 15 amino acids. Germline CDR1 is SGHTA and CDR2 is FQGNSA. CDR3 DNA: TGTGCCAGCAGCTTAGATCGGGGGTGGGACACTGAAGCTTTCTTT. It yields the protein CASSLDRGWDTEAFF.

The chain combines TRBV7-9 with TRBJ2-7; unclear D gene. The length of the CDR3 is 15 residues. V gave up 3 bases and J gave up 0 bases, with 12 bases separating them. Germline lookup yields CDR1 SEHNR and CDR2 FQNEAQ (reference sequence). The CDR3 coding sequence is TGTGCCAGCAGCTTGTCGCCAGCGAGCTCCTACGAGCAGTACTTC. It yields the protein CASSLSPASSYEQYF.

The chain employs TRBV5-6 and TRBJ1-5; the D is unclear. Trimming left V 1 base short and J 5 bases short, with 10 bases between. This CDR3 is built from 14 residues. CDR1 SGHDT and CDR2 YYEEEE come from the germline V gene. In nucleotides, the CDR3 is TGTGCCAGCAGCTTGCAACAGAGCTATCAGCCCCAGCATTTT. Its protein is CASSLQQSYQPQHF.

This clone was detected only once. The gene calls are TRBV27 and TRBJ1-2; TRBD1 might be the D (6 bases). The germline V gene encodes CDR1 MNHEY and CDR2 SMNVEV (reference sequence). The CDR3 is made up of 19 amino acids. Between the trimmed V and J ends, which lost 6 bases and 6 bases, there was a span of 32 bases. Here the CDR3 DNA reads TGTGCCAGCAGCCTTTCTGGAGGGGGGTGGGAGTCAGGAAGACATGGCTACACCTTC. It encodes CASSLSGGGWESGRHGYTF.

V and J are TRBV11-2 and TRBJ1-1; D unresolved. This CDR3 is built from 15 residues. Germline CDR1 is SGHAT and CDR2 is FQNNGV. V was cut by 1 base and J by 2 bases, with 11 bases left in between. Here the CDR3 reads CASSLGMVGNTEAFF. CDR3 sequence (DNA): TGTGCCAGCAGCTTAGGCATGGTGGGCAACACTGAAGCTTTCTTT.

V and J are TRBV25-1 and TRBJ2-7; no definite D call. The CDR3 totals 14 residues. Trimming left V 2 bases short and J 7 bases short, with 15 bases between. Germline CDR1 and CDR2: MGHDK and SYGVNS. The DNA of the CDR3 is TGTGCCAGCAGTGAAGTAGCCTTAATCGGAGAGCAGTACTTC. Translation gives CASSEVALIGEQYF.

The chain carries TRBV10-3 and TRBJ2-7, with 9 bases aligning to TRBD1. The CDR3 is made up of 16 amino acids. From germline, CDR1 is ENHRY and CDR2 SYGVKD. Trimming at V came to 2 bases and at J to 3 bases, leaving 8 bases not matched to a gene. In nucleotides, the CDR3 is TGTGCCATCAGTGAGACGAAAGGGACAGGGCTCTACGAGCAGTACTTC. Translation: CAISETKGTGLYEQYF.

The CDR3 DNA reads TGTGCCAGTAGCGGGACTAGCGGGAGGGTCCCCTACTTC. It yields the protein CASSGTSGRVPYF. The V call is TRBV19, the J call TRBJ2-4, with 16 bases fitting TRBD2. V dropped 6 bases and J dropped 16; count of bases not matched to a gene: 6. This CDR3 contains 13 residues. The germline V gene encodes CDR1 LNHDA and CDR2 SQIVND (reference sequence). Full variable domain (remainder filled in from reference TRBV19 and TRBJ2-4): DGGITQSPKYLFRKEGQNVTLSCEQNLNHDAMYWYRQDPGQGLRLIYYSQIVNDFQKGDIAEGYSVSREKKESFPLTVTSAQKNPTAFYLCASSGTSGRVPYFGAGTRLSVL.

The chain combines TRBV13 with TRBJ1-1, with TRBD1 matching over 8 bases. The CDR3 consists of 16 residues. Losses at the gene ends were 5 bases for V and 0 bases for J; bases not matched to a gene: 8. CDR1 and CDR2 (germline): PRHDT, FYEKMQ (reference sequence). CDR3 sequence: CASSRIDRGLNTEAFF. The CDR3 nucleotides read TGTGCCAGCAGCAGGATAGACAGGGGACTGAACACTGAAGCTTTCTTT.

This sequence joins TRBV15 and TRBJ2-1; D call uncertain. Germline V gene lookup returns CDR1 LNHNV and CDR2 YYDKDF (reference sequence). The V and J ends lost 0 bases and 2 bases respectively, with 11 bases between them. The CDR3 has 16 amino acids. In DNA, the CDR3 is TGTGCCACCAGCAGAGATCCAGGACCCACCTACAATGAGCAGTTCTTC. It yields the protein CATSRDPGPTYNEQFF.

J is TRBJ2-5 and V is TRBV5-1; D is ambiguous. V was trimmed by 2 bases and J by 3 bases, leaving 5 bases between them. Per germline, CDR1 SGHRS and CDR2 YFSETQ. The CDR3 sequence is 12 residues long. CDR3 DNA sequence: TGCGCCAGCAGCTTCAAGGAAGAGACCCAGTACTTC. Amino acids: CASSFKEETQYF. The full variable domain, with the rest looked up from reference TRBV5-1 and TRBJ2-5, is KAGVTQTPRYLIKTRGQQVTLSCSPISGHRSVSWYQQTPGQGLQFLFEYFSETQRNKGNFPGRFSGRQFSNSRSEMNVSTLELGDSALYLCASSFKEETQYFGPGTRLLVL.

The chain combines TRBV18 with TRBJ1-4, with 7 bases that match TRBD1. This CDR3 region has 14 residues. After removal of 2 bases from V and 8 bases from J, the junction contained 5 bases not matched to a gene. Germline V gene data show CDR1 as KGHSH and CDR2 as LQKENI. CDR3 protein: CASSPTTTGEKLFF. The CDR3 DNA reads TGTGCCAGCTCACCAACAACGACAGGGGAAAAACTGTTTTTT.

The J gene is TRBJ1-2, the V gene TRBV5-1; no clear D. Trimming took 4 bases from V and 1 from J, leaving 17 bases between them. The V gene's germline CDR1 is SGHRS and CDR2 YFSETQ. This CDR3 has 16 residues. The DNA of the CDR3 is TGCGCCAGCAGCCCGAATAGCGCACGGGATAACTATGGCTACACCTTC. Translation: CASSPNSARDNYGYTF.

The CDR3 here is CASSLNGGKGETQYF. The CDR3 DNA sequence: TGTGCCAGCAGCTTAAATGGCGGGAAGGGTGAGACCCAGTACTTC. The chain uses TRBV7-3 and TRBJ2-5; D perhaps matches TRBD2 (6 bases). CDR3 size: 15 residues. V lost 1 base, J lost 5 bases, and 14 bases lay in between. The V gene's germline CDR1 is SGHTA and CDR2 FQGTGA.

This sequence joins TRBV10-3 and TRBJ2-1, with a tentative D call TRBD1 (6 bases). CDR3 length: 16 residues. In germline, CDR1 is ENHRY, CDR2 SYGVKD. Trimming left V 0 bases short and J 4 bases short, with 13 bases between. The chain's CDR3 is CAISESIWGLYNEQFF. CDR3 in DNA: TGTGCCATCAGTGAGTCCATATGGGGGCTTTACAATGAGCAGTTCTTC.

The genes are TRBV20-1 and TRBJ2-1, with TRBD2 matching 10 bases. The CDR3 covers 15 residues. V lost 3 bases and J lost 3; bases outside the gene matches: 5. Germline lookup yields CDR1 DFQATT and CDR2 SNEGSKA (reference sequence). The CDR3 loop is CSASASGRDYNEQFF. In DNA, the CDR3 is TGCAGTGCTAGTGCTAGCGGGAGAGACTACAATGAGCAGTTCTTC.

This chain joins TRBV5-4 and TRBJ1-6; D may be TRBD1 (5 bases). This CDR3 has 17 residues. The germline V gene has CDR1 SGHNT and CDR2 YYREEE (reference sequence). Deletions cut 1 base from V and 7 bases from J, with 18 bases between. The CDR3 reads CASSLTIRRDNNSPLHF. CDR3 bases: TGTGCCAGCAGCTTGACCATCCGCAGGGATAACAATTCACCCCTCCACTTT.

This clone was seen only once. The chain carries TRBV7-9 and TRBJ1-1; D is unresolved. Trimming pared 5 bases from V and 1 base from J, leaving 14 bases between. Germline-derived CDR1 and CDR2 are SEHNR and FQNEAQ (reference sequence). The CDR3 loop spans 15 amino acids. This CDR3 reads CASSKLDGPNTEAFF. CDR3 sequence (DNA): TGTGCCAGCAGCAAATTGGACGGGCCGAACACTGAAGCTTTCTTT.

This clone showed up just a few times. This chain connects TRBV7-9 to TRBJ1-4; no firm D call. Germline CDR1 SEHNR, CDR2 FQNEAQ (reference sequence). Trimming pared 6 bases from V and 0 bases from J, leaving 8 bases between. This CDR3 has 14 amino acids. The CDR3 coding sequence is TGTGCCAGCAGAACATTTGCAACTAATGAAAAACTGTTTTTT. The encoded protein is CASRTFATNEKLFF.